Described below is a single T cell receptor beta chain sequence and its context. The definition of stable Graves' hyperthyroidism was no ophthalmopathy progression within 18 months. Patients aged 18 to 65 with hyperthyroidism were newly diagnosed, with duration under 2 months. Over 8 ml fresh peripheral blood yielded the PBMCs. The entry originates in a study of T cells in Graves' hyperthyroidism and ophthalmopathy. Study-wide context: Pretreatment peripheral blood was obtained at initial diagnosis.

The CDR3 length is 13 residues. V was pared by 3 bases and J by 1 base, with 9 bases between. Germline values: CDR1 DFQATT, CDR2 SNEGSKA (reference sequence). RNA transcripts provided the source from which TCR beta CDR3 regions were amplified. Using the HTBI primer set, a first-round RT-PCR was run on the TCR CDR3. In TCRdb, the multiplex PCR reads were re-called with MiXCR into one record per CDR3 protein. The sample consists of 700,000 or so distinct CDR3 sequences, about a sixth of them appearing once. The sample taken for sequencing was blood. The sequence came from a man aged 18 to 29 with Graves' hyperthyroidism. The J gene is TRBJ1-1, the V gene TRBV20-1; tentative D call: TRBD1 (5 bases). The CDR3 here is CSARGGGNTEAFF. The CDR3 region has the DNA TGCAGTGCTAGGGGGGGGGGGAACACTGAAGCTTTCTTT.